The 31 T cell receptor beta chains below were found in one sample sequenced in a study of early T cells in non-severe SARS-CoV-2 infection (dated by TCRdb to the early 2020s). Library method: 5' RACE. Sequencer: NextSeq 500. Through fastp at Q25 and MiXCR, TCRdb rebuilt clones from the public reads, retaining in-frame beta chains. Every entry covers one CDR3 protein and lists the most common genes and DNA from its rows. Here the sample has tens of thousands of distinct CDR3 sequences; roughly an eighth occur a single time. 1.3% to 1.5% of the sample is in the top ten clones. Here the sequenced sample was whole blood, taken at baseline. Every receptor here comes from an adult who was a healthcare worker with PCR-confirmed SARS-CoV-2 infection or an uninfected control (not recorded which).

This clonotype was seen ten or more times. CDR3 bases: TGCAGTGCTAGAGATCCCCAGGGGGCGCAAAACATTCAGTACTTC. Translated, it gives CSARDPQGAQNIQYF. This sequence joins TRBV20-1 and TRBJ2-4; 8 bases agree with TRBD1. The CDR3 sequence is 15 residues long. J lost 5 bases, V lost 0 bases, and 6 bases had no gene match. Per the germline V gene, CDR1 is DFQATT and CDR2 is SNEGSKA (reference sequence).

Here the CDR3 DNA reads TGTGCCAGCAGTTACTCAATCCTAGCGGGGGAGGACGGGGAGCTGTTTTTT. It specifies CASSYSILAGEDGELFF. This chain uses TRBV6-5 with TRBJ2-2; 10 bases agree with TRBD2. The CDR3 contains 17 residues. Germline V gives CDR1 MNHEY, CDR2 SVGAGI. V was clipped by 0 bases and J by 7 bases; unmatched bases: 8.

J is TRBJ2-3 and V is TRBV7-9, with D unresolved. This CDR3 is built from 15 residues. Germline CDR1 and CDR2: SEHNR and FQNEAQ (reference sequence). V dropped 4 bases and J dropped 4 bases, with 15 bases sitting between them. This chain's CDR3 is CASSSTAGAADTQYF. The CDR3 DNA reads as TGTGCCAGCAGCTCCACGGCAGGTGCCGCAGATACGCAGTATTTT.

This clonotype was seen at least ten times. V gene TRBV11-2 combines with J gene TRBJ2-1; 8 bases are shared with TRBD2. CDR1 is SGHAT, CDR2 FQNNGV, per germline. Trimming took 5 bases from V and 5 from J; bases not matched to a gene: 14. This CDR3 is built from 17 residues. The CDR3 nucleotides are TGTGCCAGCAGCGCTCCTTGGACTAGCCCAATGAACAATGAGCAGTTCTTC. This codes for CASSAPWTSPMNNEQFF.

The chain carries TRBV6-6 and TRBJ1-5; D remains ambiguous. CDR1 is MNHNY, CDR2 SVGAGI, per germline (reference sequence). The CDR3 is made up of 14 amino acids. Deletions cut 5 bases from V and 3 bases from J, with 11 bases between. The CDR3 DNA sequence: TGTGCCAGCAGTCACCGGGAGACCAATCAGCCCCAGCATTTT. Translated, it gives CASSHRETNQPQHF.

The chain links TRBV5-5 to TRBJ2-7; D is undetermined. Deletions cut 1 base from V and 2 bases from J, with 7 bases between. The germline V gene has CDR1 SGHKS and CDR2 YYEKEE (reference sequence). CDR3 length: 13 amino acids. The chain's CDR3 is CASSLYDTYEQYF. In DNA, the CDR3 is TGTGCCAGCAGCTTGTACGATACCTACGAGCAGTACTTC.

This clonotype has only a few counts. The chain joins TRBV19 to TRBJ2-1; the D gene is possibly TRBD2 (6 bases). In germline, CDR1 is LNHDA, CDR2 SQIVND (reference sequence). CDR3 length equals 13 residues. V was cut by 5 bases and J by 6 bases, with 11 bases left in between. The CDR3: CASSPGGANEQFF. The CDR3 bases are TGTGCCAGTAGTCCCGGCGGGGCCAATGAGCAGTTCTTC.

The chain combines TRBV7-2 with TRBJ2-2; 8 bases map to TRBD2. This CDR3 is 16 amino acids long. Trimming cost V 5 bases and J 6 bases; bases outside gene matches: 11. Germline CDR1 SGHTA, CDR2 FQGNSA. CDR3: CASSHRHSGGAGELFF. CDR3 coding DNA: TGTGCCAGCAGCCACCGGCACAGCGGGGGTGCCGGGGAGCTGTTTTTT.

The chain is built from TRBV20-1 and TRBJ2-2, with a weak D call TRBD2 (5 bases). V was pared by 3 bases and J by 0 bases, with 11 bases between. This CDR3 is built from 15 residues. CDR1 and CDR2 (germline): DFQATT, SNEGSKA (reference sequence). CDR3 region: CSARELGSNTGELFF. Written as DNA, the CDR3 is TGCAGTGCTAGGGAACTAGGCTCGAACACCGGGGAGCTGTTTTTT.

This clonotype showed up just a few times. The chain carries TRBV7-6 and TRBJ1-3; possibly TRBD1 for D (5 bases). This CDR3 is built from 14 residues. CDR1 and CDR2 (germline): SGHVS, FNYEAQ. The V end lost 5 bases, the J end lost 6 bases, and 14 bases lay between the germline ends. CDR3 bases: TGTGCCAGCAGCCCAACCACAGGAGTAAACACCATATATTTT. Amino acids: CASSPTTGVNTIYF.

The sample holds a few counts of this clonotype. The V gene is TRBV7-9, the J gene TRBJ2-3, with 12 bases fitting TRBD2. This CDR3 has 16 residues. CDR1 and CDR2 (germline): SEHNR, FQNEAQ (reference sequence). The V segment lost 5 bases and the J segment 3 bases; nucleotides outside the gene matches: 6. The CDR3 is CASSLWTSGTTDTQYF. As DNA, the CDR3 is TGTGCCAGCAGCCTTTGGACTAGCGGGACAACAGATACGCAGTATTTT.

The chain uses TRBV12-3 or TRBV12-4 and TRBJ1-2; 8 bases agree with TRBD1. J gave up 3 bases and V 5 bases, and 8 bases lay outside the gene matches. CDR3 size: 15 residues. DNA of the CDR3: TGTGCCAGCAGTCCCGACAGGGGTTTGGACTATGGCTACACCTTC. This encodes CASSPDRGLDYGYTF.

This clonotype appeared a few times. The chain is built from TRBV28 and TRBJ1-2, with D hard to call. The CDR3 is 13 residues long. The germline V gene has CDR1 MDHEN and CDR2 SYDVKM. V dropped 6 bases and J dropped 6 bases, with 14 bases sitting between them. CDR3 sequence reads: CASRVHVGDGYTF. The DNA of the CDR3 is TGTGCCAGCAGGGTCCACGTTGGGGATGGCTACACCTTC.

This clonotype was seen ten or more times. The chain carries TRBV6-1 and TRBJ2-5; D is tentatively TRBD1 or TRBD2 (5 bases each). This CDR3 has 13 amino acids. V was trimmed by 6 bases and J by 3 bases, leaving 11 bases between them. Germline V gene data show CDR1 as MNHNS and CDR2 as SASEGT. CDR3 nucleotide sequence: TGTGCCAGCAGGGGGGTGGGGAAAGAGACCCAGTACTTC. Amino acids: CASRGVGKETQYF.

V and J are TRBV12-3 or TRBV12-4 and TRBJ2-3, with D tentatively TRBD1 or TRBD2 (5 bases each). Trimming pared 7 bases from V and 0 bases from J, leaving 8 bases between. There are 13 residues in the CDR3. The CDR3 loop reads CASTRDSTDTQYF. In nucleotides, the CDR3 is TGTGCCAGCACCAGGGACAGCACAGATACGCAGTATTTT.

This clonotype was recorded many times. This sequence joins TRBV18 and TRBJ1-2; weak D call: TRBD1 (5 bases). The CDR3 has 13 amino acids. Germline values: CDR1 KGHSH, CDR2 LQKENI. The V and J ends lost 3 bases and 2 bases respectively, with 7 bases between them. In DNA, the CDR3 is TGTGCCAGCTCACCGGGACGCAACTATGGCTACACCTTC. Amino acid sequence: CASSPGRNYGYTF.

The chain combines TRBV24-1 with TRBJ1-1; unclear D gene. The V end lost 4 bases, the J end lost 3 bases, and 5 bases lay between the germline ends. The CDR3 spans 12 residues. Germline CDR1 KGHDR, CDR2 SFDVKD. The CDR3 region is CATSDRDTEAFF. The CDR3 nucleotides read TGTGCCACCAGTGACCGTGACACTGAAGCTTTCTTT.

This clonotype showed up just a few times. The V and J genes are TRBV14 and TRBJ2-1; the D is unclear. CDR1 is SGHDN, CDR2 FVKESK, per germline. V was pared by 1 base and J by 9 bases, with 10 bases between. The CDR3 covers 13 residues. This chain's CDR3 is CASSQVSLSEQFF. The CDR3 DNA reads as TGTGCCAGCAGCCAAGTCTCCCTAAGTGAGCAGTTCTTC.

This chain connects TRBV29-1 to TRBJ2-7; a possible D gene is TRBD1 (5 bases). V was trimmed by 7 bases and J by 2 bases, leaving 12 bases between them. The CDR3 is 12 amino acids. Germline CDR1 and CDR2: SQVTM and ANQGSEA. CDR3 residues: CSAAGLTYEQYF. The CDR3 nucleotides read TGCAGCGCAGCAGGGCTGACCTACGAGCAGTACTTC.

This clonotype has a handful of counts. The chain recombines TRBV27 with TRBJ2-7; D is unclear. The CDR3 is 15 amino acids. The ends were cut back, 4 bases at V and 0 bases at J, with 13 bases in the middle. Germline V gives CDR1 MNHEY, CDR2 SMNVEV (reference sequence). The CDR3: CASSYGQLSSYEQYF. CDR3 coding DNA: TGTGCCAGCAGTTACGGCCAACTTTCCTCCTACGAGCAGTACTTC.

Only one count was recorded for this clonotype. The CDR3 sequence is CASSGDSLAPFYERYF. Here the CDR3 DNA reads TGTGCCAGCAGTGGAGACTCACTTGCCCCCTTCTACGAAAGGTACTTC. The chain links TRBV25-1 to TRBJ2-7; the D is unclear. The CDR3 totals 16 residues. V was clipped by 4 bases and J by 12 bases, with 28 bases between them. Germline CDR1 MGHDK, CDR2 SYGVNS.

This clonotype was counted many times. The J gene is TRBJ2-1, the V gene TRBV10-3; tentatively, D is TRBD1 (5 bases). Germline CDR1 ENHRY, CDR2 SYGVKD. Trimming stripped 3 bases from V and 13 bases from J, with 13 bases between. The CDR3 sequence is 12 residues long. For the CDR3, the DNA is TGTGCCATCAGTGATGGGGCCTTAAGTCAGTTCTTC. This codes for CAISDGALSQFF.

Only one count was recorded for this clonotype. The V and J genes are TRBV14 and TRBJ1-1; tentatively, D is TRBD1 (5 bases). Trimming removed 1 base at V and 0 bases at J, with 6 bases between. Germline assignment: CDR1 SGHDN and CDR2 FVKESK. This CDR3 comprises 14 residues. CDR3 residues: CASSQGRVNTEAFF. CDR3 coding DNA: TGTGCCAGCAGCCAAGGCAGGGTGAACACTGAAGCTTTCTTT.

This clonotype was counted at least ten times. J is TRBJ2-7 and V is TRBV28; 8 nucleotides line up with TRBD2. CDR3 length: 15 amino acids. CDR1 is MDHEN and CDR2 is SYDVKM in the germline V gene. J lost 2 bases, V lost 6 bases, and 9 bases had no gene match. CDR3 residues: CASRALAGGTYEQYF. In DNA form, the CDR3 reads TGTGCCAGCAGGGCCCTCGCGGGAGGTACCTACGAGCAGTACTTC.

This clonotype was counted ten times or more. The chain couples TRBV24-1 to TRBJ2-5; D is possibly TRBD1 (5 bases). V lost 4 bases, J lost 2 bases, and 7 bases lay in between. This CDR3 comprises 13 residues. Germline V lookup: CDR1 KGHDR, CDR2 SFDVKD. CDR3 coding DNA: TGTGCCACCAGTGAGCAGGGTCAAGAGACCCAGTACTTC. Translation: CATSEQGQETQYF.

This clonotype was seen many times. The chain has TRBV28 and TRBJ2-7; 7 positions agree with TRBD1. Germline V CDR1 and CDR2: MDHEN, SYDVKM. This CDR3 region has 14 residues. Germline trimming cut 2 bases from V and 3 bases from J; bases unmatched to any gene: 4. In DNA form, the CDR3 reads TGTGCCAGCAGTTTAAGGGGACAGATCTACGAGCAGTACTTC. Amino acids: CASSLRGQIYEQYF. Looking up the rest from reference TRBV28 and TRBJ2-7 gives the full variable domain: DVKVTQSSRYLVKRTGEKVFLECVQDMDHENMFWYRQDPGLGLRLIYFSYDVKMKEKGDIPEGYSVSREKKERFSLILESASTNQTSMYLCASSLRGQIYEQYFGPGTRLTVT.

This clonotype was seen only a few times. The CDR3 loop is CASSFLEGLNYNSPLHF. CDR3 in DNA: TGTGCCAGCAGCTTCCTGGAGGGCCTCAACTATAATTCACCCCTCCACTTT. The chain joins TRBV7-9 to TRBJ1-6; D not certain. This CDR3 has 17 residues. Germline V gene data show CDR1 as SEHNR and CDR2 as FQNEAQ (reference sequence). The V and J ends lost 3 bases and 3 bases respectively, with 15 bases between them.

The J gene is TRBJ1-6, the V gene TRBV27; D might be TRBD1 (5 bases). The germline V and J ends were trimmed by 2 bases and 7 bases, with 21 bases remaining between them. The V gene's germline CDR1 is MNHEY and CDR2 SMNVEV (reference sequence). This CDR3 is 18 amino acids long. The CDR3 DNA sequence: TGTGCCAGCAGTTTACGGGCAGGGCCAACGGTCACGAATTCACCCCTCCACTTT. Translated, it gives CASSLRAGPTVTNSPLHF.

The sample holds a few counts of this clonotype. The chain carries TRBV28 and TRBJ2-4; perhaps TRBD1 as D (6 bases). The CDR3 runs 17 residues. With 4 bases removed from V and 0 bases from J, the gap between germline ends came to 16 bases. Germline lookup yields CDR1 MDHEN and CDR2 SYDVKM. In nucleotides, the CDR3 is TGTGCCAGCAGTTCCCTGCAAGGGGGAGAAGCCAAAAACATTCAGTACTTC. This gives the protein CASSSLQGGEAKNIQYF.

This clonotype was counted between two and nine times. V usage is TRBV18 and J usage is TRBJ1-5, with D possibly TRBD1 on 5 matching bases. V lost 1 base, J lost 1 base, and 8 bases lay in between. CDR3 length: 15 amino acids. Per germline, CDR1 KGHSH and CDR2 LQKENI. The CDR3: CASSPQGASNQPQHF. DNA for the CDR3: TGTGCCAGCTCACCACAAGGGGCGAGCAATCAGCCCCAGCATTTT.

In its sample, this clonotype is medium-sized (0.01 to 0.1%). CDR3 sequence (DNA): TGCAGCGTTGAAGGCAGGGGGCGCATGCCCTATAATTCACCCCTCCACTTT. It encodes CSVEGRGRMPYNSPLHF. The genes are TRBV29-1 and TRBJ1-6; 8 bases map to TRBD1. Germline V CDR1 and CDR2: SQVTM, ANQGSEA. V lost 1 base, J lost 2 bases, and 7 bases stayed unmatched. The CDR3 length is 17 residues.